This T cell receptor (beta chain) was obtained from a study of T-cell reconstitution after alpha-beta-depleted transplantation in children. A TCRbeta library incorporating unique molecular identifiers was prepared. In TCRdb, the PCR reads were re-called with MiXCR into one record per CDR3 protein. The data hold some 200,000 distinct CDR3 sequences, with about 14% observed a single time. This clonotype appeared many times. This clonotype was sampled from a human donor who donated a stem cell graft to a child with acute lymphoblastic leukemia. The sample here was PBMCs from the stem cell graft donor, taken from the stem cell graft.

The CDR3 reads CASTLARAPWSYTF. Here the CDR3 DNA reads TGTGCCAGCACCCTAGCCAGGGCCCCCTGGAGCTACACCTTC. The chain joins TRBV7-9 to TRBJ1-2; maybe TRBD1 (5 bases). This CDR3 has 14 amino acids. V was trimmed by 7 bases and J by 9 bases, leaving 21 bases between them. From germline, CDR1 is SEHNR and CDR2 FQNEAQ (reference sequence).